What follows are 31 T cell receptor beta chains derived from one specimen sequenced in a study of T cells in localized non-small cell lung cancer. Measured with immunoSEQ multiplex PCR; TCRdb has only the in-frame clones, and not every one. This table holds about 30,000 clones, roughly 89% found once. This material consisted of peripheral blood, taken before any cancer treatment. Receptor source: a female donor older than 55 with stage I lung adenocarcinoma.

V gene TRBV30 combines with J gene TRBJ1-3; no firm D call. Trimming shortened V by 8 bases and J by 0 bases, and 11 bases separated the two germline ends. The length of the CDR3 is 13 residues. The V gene's germline CDR1 is GTSNPN and CDR2 SVGIG (reference sequence). CDR3 in amino acids: CARSLYSGNTIYF. CDR3 sequence (DNA): TGTGCCCGGTCTTTATACTCTGGAAACACCATATATTTT.

The J gene is TRBJ2-1, the V gene TRBV2; 10 bases fit TRBD2. In germline, CDR1 is SNHLY, CDR2 FYNNEI. J was trimmed by 10 bases and V by 7 bases; bases with no gene match: 13. The CDR3 is made up of 15 amino acids. This CDR3 reads CASTDGLAGVLEQFF. The DNA for the CDR3 is TGTGCCAGCACCGACGGGCTAGCGGGAGTCTTAGAGCAGTTCTTC.

This rearrangement joins TRBV4-3 to TRBJ2-3; tentatively, D is TRBD2 (5 bases). Trimming took 3 bases from V and 0 from J, leaving 7 bases between them. CDR1 and CDR2 (germline): LGHNA, YSLEER. The CDR3 loop spans 14 amino acids. The CDR3 nucleotides are TGCGCCAGCAGCCACGGAGGTAGCACAGATACGCAGTATTTT. Its translation: CASSHGGSTDTQYF.

This clone was seen only once. The CDR3 here is CASSSGTSGRVYEQYF. In nucleotides, the CDR3 is TGTGCCAGCTCGTCTGGGACTAGCGGGAGAGTCTACGAGCAGTACTTC. This chain connects TRBV18 to TRBJ2-7, with 14 bases fitting TRBD2. CDR1 is KGHSH and CDR2 is LQKENI in the germline V gene. The CDR3 contains 16 residues. V trimming: 6 bases; J trimming: 3 bases; junction bases outside the gene matches: 7. Looking up the rest from reference TRBV18 and TRBJ2-7 gives the full variable domain: NAGVMQNPRHLVRRRGQEARLRCSPMKGHSHVYWYRQLPEEGLKFMVYLQKENIIDESGMPKERFSAEFPKEGPSILRIQQVVRGDSAAYFCASSSGTSGRVYEQYFGPGTRLTVT.

The rearrangement uses TRBV10-3 and TRBJ1-2; D might be TRBD1 (5 bases). Germline lookup yields CDR1 ENHRY and CDR2 SYGVKD. V was pared by 1 base and J by 7 bases, with 19 bases between. CDR3 length equals 16 residues. CDR3 amino acids: CAISELRQTSGGGYTF. As DNA, the CDR3 is TGTGCCATCAGTGAGTTAAGACAGACCTCGGGAGGTGGCTACACCTTC.

The genes are TRBV18 and TRBJ2-1; the D gene could be TRBD1 or TRBD2 (5 bases each). CDR3 length: 16 residues. In germline, CDR1 is KGHSH, CDR2 LQKENI. V gave up 1 base and J gave up 0 bases, with 10 bases separating them. CDR3 protein: CASSPRGSYSYNEQFF. The CDR3 region has the DNA TGTGCCAGCTCACCACGGGGGTCCTACTCCTACAATGAGCAGTTCTTC.

In its sample, this clone was seen a few times. The V and J genes are TRBV5-4 and TRBJ2-7; 7 bases agree with TRBD2. V was pared by 2 bases and J by 0 bases, with 5 bases of the junction left unmatched. Germline V gene sequence: CDR1 SGHNT, CDR2 YYREEE (reference sequence). The CDR3 extends over 15 amino acids. CDR3 amino acids: CASSFREASSYEQYF. The CDR3 coding sequence is TGTGCCAGCAGCTTCCGGGAGGCCTCCTCCTACGAGCAGTACTTC.

The chain links TRBV7-6 to TRBJ1-1; D is possibly TRBD1 (6 bases). V was clipped by 4 bases and J by 5 bases, with 23 bases between them. Looked up from germline, CDR1 is SGHVS and CDR2 is FNYEAQ. The CDR3 spans 17 residues. CDR3 coding DNA: TGTGCCAGCAGCTCGCCTCCGGGACCAGGGGTGGCAACTGAAGCTTTCTTT. It translates to CASSSPPGPGVATEAFF.

CDR3 sequence reads: CASSTGLVSGANVLTF. The CDR3, as DNA: TGTGCCAGCAGCACAGGTCTAGTCTCTGGGGCCAACGTCCTGACTTTC. This chain uses TRBV7-3 with TRBJ2-6; D is perhaps TRBD1 (5 bases). V shed 5 bases and J shed 0 bases, with 11 bases lying between them. The CDR3 runs to 16 residues. Germline CDR1 is SGHTA and CDR2 is FQGTGA.

The chain is built from TRBV7-6 and TRBJ1-3; maybe TRBD1 (5 bases). The CDR3 consists of 17 residues. CDR1 and CDR2 (germline): SGHVS, FNYEAQ. V lost 5 bases to trimming and J lost 0 bases, with 17 bases between them. The CDR3 protein is CASSRTTGPSSGNTIYF. The CDR3 DNA sequence: TGTGCCAGCAGCCGAACAACAGGACCGAGCTCTGGAAACACCATATATTTT.

V and J are TRBV7-2 and TRBJ2-5; possibly TRBD2 for D (6 bases). V was pared by 8 bases and J by 1 base, with 11 bases between. The CDR3 contains 13 residues. The germline CDR1 and CDR2 sequences are SGHTA and FQGNSA. CDR3 loop: CASSRGTQETQYF. CDR3 DNA sequence: TGTGCCAGCTCCCGGGGGACCCAAGAGACCCAGTACTTC.

The chain joins TRBV7-9 to TRBJ2-5; unclear D gene. CDR3 length: 15 amino acids. V was trimmed by 6 bases and J by 8 bases, leaving 22 bases between them. Germline V gene sequence: CDR1 SEHNR, CDR2 FQNEAQ (reference sequence). The CDR3 here is CASSLRAAEMETQYF. The CDR3 coding sequence is TGTGCCAGCAGTTTAAGGGCTGCGGAGATGGAAACCCAGTACTTC. The full variable domain, completed using reference TRBV7-9 and TRBJ2-5, is DTGVSQNPRHKITKRGQNVTFRCDPISEHNRLYWYRQTLGQGPEFLTYFQNEAQLEKSRLLSDRFSAERPKGSFSTLEIQRTEQGDSAMYLCASSLRAAEMETQYFGPGTRLLVL.

This chain connects TRBV5-6 to TRBJ2-2; TRBD2 matches 14 bases. Germline V gene sequence: CDR1 SGHDT, CDR2 YYEEEE. The CDR3 totals 17 residues. V lost 4 bases and J lost 4; bases outside the gene matches: 6. CDR3 nucleotides: TGTGCCAGCAGCCCGACTAGCGGGAGGGCTGCCACCGGGGAGCTGTTTTTT. It is translated as CASSPTSGRAATGELFF. Full variable domain (missing parts from reference TRBV5-6 and TRBJ2-2): DAGVTQSPTHLIKTRGQQVTLRCSPKSGHDTVSWYQQALGQGPQFIFQYYEEEERQRGNFPDRFSGHQFPNYSSELNVNALLLGDSALYLCASSPTSGRAATGELFFGEGSRLTVL.

This chain connects TRBV5-4 to TRBJ2-3; weak D call: TRBD2 (5 bases). Germline V gene sequence: CDR1 SGHNT, CDR2 YYREEE (reference sequence). CDR3 size: 15 residues. Trimming left V 5 bases short and J 7 bases short, with 20 bases between. The CDR3 bases are TGTGCCAGCAGGGGTGGGAGCGGAGGTGTAAATACGCAGTATTTT. Protein sequence: CASRGGSGGVNTQYF.

The chain recombines TRBV4-3 with TRBJ1-2; possible D gene TRBD1, 5 bases. Germline lookup yields CDR1 LGHNA and CDR2 YSLEER. This CDR3 contains 15 residues. The V and J ends lost 0 bases and 3 bases respectively, with 11 bases between them. CDR3 region: CASSQDRWGHYGYTF. In DNA form, the CDR3 reads TGCGCCAGCAGCCAAGACCGGTGGGGCCACTATGGCTACACCTTC.

V and J are TRBV2 and TRBJ1-5; TRBD1 aligns across 7 bases. The CDR3 length is 13 residues. Per the germline V gene, CDR1 is SNHLY and CDR2 is FYNNEI. V lost 4 bases and J lost 7; bases outside the gene matches: 4. CDR3 amino acids: CASSGTGEQPQHF. The CDR3 DNA follows: TGTGCCAGCAGTGGAACAGGGGAACAGCCCCAGCATTTT.

The CDR3 loop is CASSLDRGFDGYTF. The CDR3, as DNA: TGCGCCAGCAGCTTGGACAGGGGTTTTGATGGCTACACCTTC. The V call is TRBV5-1, the J call TRBJ1-2; 7 bases align to TRBD1. Trimming took 0 bases from V and 6 from J; bases not matched to a gene: 5. Germline V CDR1 and CDR2: SGHRS, YFSETQ. The CDR3 runs to 14 residues.

This chain joins TRBV28 and TRBJ2-1; 7 positions match TRBD1. Germline values: CDR1 MDHEN, CDR2 SYDVKM. V dropped 6 bases and J dropped 2; count of bases not matched to a gene: 4. The CDR3 is made up of 14 amino acids. CDR3 in DNA: TGTGCCAGCAGCCGGCAGGGGGCCTACAATGAGCAGTTCTTC. Translating it yields CASSRQGAYNEQFF. The variable domain in full, completed from reference TRBV28 and TRBJ2-1, reads DVKVTQSSRYLVKRTGEKVFLECVQDMDHENMFWYRQDPGLGLRLIYFSYDVKMKEKGDIPEGYSVSREKKERFSLILESASTNQTSMYLCASSRQGAYNEQFFGPGTRLTVL.

V gene TRBV18 combines with J gene TRBJ1-1; D call uncertain. The germline CDR1 and CDR2 sequences are KGHSH and LQKENI. CDR3 length: 15 amino acids. V lost 3 bases and J 4 bases, leaving 15 bases between the germline ends. The CDR3: CASSPAGNLGTEAFF. The CDR3 DNA is TGTGCCAGCTCACCTGCGGGGAATCTGGGCACTGAAGCTTTCTTT.

This chain joins TRBV10-3 and TRBJ2-1; TRBD2 might be the D (5 bases). Trimming stripped 3 bases from V and 0 bases from J, with 15 bases between. Germline lookup yields CDR1 ENHRY and CDR2 SYGVKD. This CDR3 spans 17 amino acids. CDR3 nucleotides: TGTGCCATCAGTGAAATGGTGGACTCCGGCTCCTACAATGAGCAGTTCTTC. It encodes CAISEMVDSGSYNEQFF.

This chain connects TRBV18 to TRBJ1-2; D is perhaps TRBD1 (6 bases). CDR3 size: 13 residues. Germline CDR1 is KGHSH and CDR2 is LQKENI. The V and J ends lost 6 bases and 7 bases respectively, with 15 bases between them. DNA for the CDR3: TGTGCCAGCTCGGGGCAGGGGAGTCGTGGCTACACCTTC. It is translated as CASSGQGSRGYTF.

The gene calls are TRBV9 and TRBJ2-7; 8 nucleotides line up with TRBD2. The germline V gene has CDR1 SGDLS and CDR2 YYNGEE. Trimming took 4 bases from V and 4 from J; bases not matched to a gene: 13. The CDR3 loop spans 16 amino acids. CDR3 protein: CASSPWAGGSQYEQYF. Here the CDR3 DNA reads TGTGCCAGCAGCCCCTGGGCGGGAGGAAGTCAGTACGAGCAGTACTTC.

V and J are TRBV2 and TRBJ2-3, with 10 positions matching TRBD2. From germline, CDR1 is SNHLY and CDR2 FYNNEI. Germline trimming cut 8 bases from V and 5 bases from J; bases unmatched to any gene: 10. The CDR3 has 15 residues. CDR3 loop: CASHLAGVGIDTQYF. CDR3 bases: TGTGCCAGCCACCTAGCGGGAGTAGGTATAGATACGCAGTATTTT.

The rearrangement joins TRBV21-1 to TRBJ2-4. TRBV21-1 has pseudogene status. The CDR3 consists of 14 residues. The DNA of the CDR3 is TGTGCCAGCAGCAAGAAGATAGCCAAAAACATTCAGTACTTC. Residues: CASSKKIAKNIQYF.

In DNA form, the CDR3 reads TGTGCCAGCAGCTTAATACTTCTATCCTACAATGAGCAGTTCTTC. As protein: CASSLILLSYNEQFF. The chain is built from TRBV7-2 and TRBJ2-1, with D unresolved. V lost 2 bases, J lost 1 base, and 9 bases lay in between. The CDR3 sequence is 15 residues long. Germline V gene sequence: CDR1 SGHTA, CDR2 FQGNSA.

In its sample, this clone ranks as large. The chain is built from TRBV11-2 and TRBJ1-2; D ambiguous. The CDR3 length is 11 residues. V lost 1 base to trimming and J lost 7 bases, with 4 bases between them. Germline V lookup: CDR1 SGHAT, CDR2 FQNNGV. The CDR3 nucleotides read TGTGCCAGCAGCTTAGGTTTTGGCTACACCTTC. It specifies CASSLGFGYTF.

The gene calls are TRBV27 and TRBJ2-1; no clear D. Deletions cut 4 bases from V and 7 bases from J, with 14 bases between. Germline lookup yields CDR1 MNHEY and CDR2 SMNVEV (reference sequence). The CDR3 extends over 14 amino acids. The CDR3 nucleotides are TGTGCCAGCAGTTACCTAGTCCGCGAGAATGAGCAGTTCTTC. Its protein product is CASSYLVRENEQFF.

This rearrangement joins TRBV28 to TRBJ1-2; 8 nucleotides match TRBD1. From germline, CDR1 is MDHEN and CDR2 SYDVKM. With V trimmed by 6 bases and J by 12 bases, 12 bases remained unmatched. The CDR3 extends over 13 amino acids. The chain's CDR3 is CASSRPADRVDTF. The DNA of the CDR3 is TGTGCCAGCAGCAGACCCGCGGACAGGGTAGACACCTTC.

The J gene is TRBJ2-3, the V gene TRBV19, with D maybe TRBD1 (5 bases). The ends were cut back, 1 base at V and 6 bases at J, with 8 bases in the middle. This CDR3 comprises 13 residues. The germline V gene has CDR1 LNHDA and CDR2 SQIVND (reference sequence). CDR3 bases: TGTGCCAGTAGTATAGCCTGGGGCGATACGCAGTATTTT. Residues: CASSIAWGDTQYF. The full variable domain, rest sourced from reference TRBV19 and TRBJ2-3, is DGGITQSPKYLFRKEGQNVTLSCEQNLNHDAMYWYRQDPGQGLRLIYYSQIVNDFQKGDIAEGYSVSREKKESFPLTVTSAQKNPTAFYLCASSIAWGDTQYFGPGTRLTVL.

In nucleotides, the CDR3 is TGCGCCAGCAGCCAAGAAGGGGGGGGAGATGGCATCTACGAGCAGTACTTC. It yields the protein CASSQEGGGDGIYEQYF. This chain joins TRBV4-3 and TRBJ2-7; D possibly corresponds to TRBD2 (7 bases). The V gene lost 0 bases and the J gene lost 3 bases, with 18 bases spanning the gap. The CDR3 covers 17 residues. Germline CDR1 reads LGHNA; CDR2 reads YSLEER.

This clone was counted a single time. The chain uses TRBV4-3 and TRBJ2-3; D ambiguous. Per germline, CDR1 LGHNA and CDR2 YSLEER. The CDR3 runs 16 residues. V was cut by 5 bases and J by 1 base, with 16 bases left in between. The CDR3: CASSSRPTEGTDTQYF. As DNA, the CDR3 is TGCGCCAGCAGCTCCCGGCCCACCGAAGGCACAGATACGCAGTATTTT.